This TCR beta chain was found in a study of OX40 agonist ivuxolimab in advanced cancers. The table came from immunoSEQ multiplex PCR; TCRdb's copy has only in-frame clones and leaves some out. This table has about 75,000 clones, more than 75% appearing once. V lost 5 bases, J lost 1 base, and 5 bases stayed unmatched. The CDR3 loop spans 15 amino acids. Germline V gene data show CDR1 as SEHNR and CDR2 as FQNEAQ (reference sequence). The chain combines TRBV7-9 with TRBJ2-3; 8 nucleotides agree with TRBD2. The sequence was obtained from an adult with an advanced solid tumor such as melanoma, head and neck, liver or kidney cancer. Material: CD4+ or CD8+ T cells sorted from blood, obtained in a trial of the OX40 agonist ivuxolimab. Written as DNA, the CDR3 is TGTGCCAGCAGCCAAGGAGCGGGAGGCACAGATACGCAGTATTTT. Its translation is CASSQGAGGTDTQYF.